The present entry profiles one T cell receptor beta chain with its context. Its antigen remains unidentified. This record comes from a study of T cell responses to AZD1222 COVID-19 vaccine. Findings and caveats of the study: Epitopes outside B.1.351 and B.1.1.7 mutated regions reportedly drew nearly half of spike TCRs. Researchers took repertoire samples only after the peak T cell response had come. Females outnumbered males among donors, who were mostly white British; clonal diversity was possibly underestimated. Vaccine-related CD4 TCRs covered spike, predominating at 160-218 and 743-854.

The method was immunoSEQ multiplex PCR; TCRdb's version includes in-frame clones alone and lacks a portion of them. The repertoire has 110,000 to 150,000 clones, approximately 85% of them found once; the top ten carry around 8%. Trimming took 8 bases from V and 3 from J; bases not matched to a gene: 3. The CDR3 has 12 residues. The sequence derives from an adult in good health. Sequencing used peripheral blood, obtained on day 0 of AZD1222 vaccination. The chain employs TRBV12-3 or TRBV12-4 and TRBJ1-1, with 7 positions matching TRBD1. CDR3 DNA sequence: TGTGCCAGCGCCACAGGGGACACTGAAGCTTTCTTT. It is translated as CASATGDTEAFF.